Listed below are T cell receptor beta chains from one sample, sequenced in a study of blood T cell repertoires in COVID-19. The table came from immunoSEQ multiplex PCR; TCRdb's copy has only in-frame clones and leaves some out. Of some 70,000 clones in the sample, about nine tenths were seen once. Source material: peripheral blood. The receptor set was obtained from a man aged 45-65 years with active COVID-19. Both conserved end residues are part of each CDR3. The D gene is left open where the match is weak. A row's size may be missing; if present it is once, few, many or a size class.

CDR3aa | CDR3nt | j_gene | abundance | d_gene | v_gene
CASTPGRWQPQHF | TGTGCCAGCACCCCCGGGAGGTGGCAGCCCCAGCATTTT | TRBJ1-5 | . | . | TRBV6-5
CASRLPWGGCYTF | TGTGCAAGTCGCTTACCCTGGGGGGGATGCTACACCTTC | TRBJ1-2 | . | . | TRBV12-2
CASIRGGNEQFF | TGTGCCAGCATCCGGGGGGGCAATGAGCAGTTCTTC | TRBJ2-1 | . | TRBD2 | TRBV28
CASSPIGTGTNTGELFF | TGTGCCAGCTCACCAATTGGGACAGGAACCAACACCGGGGAGCTGTTTTTT | TRBJ2-2 | . | TRBD1 | TRBV18
CASTPPLSRGNYNEQFF | TGTGCCAGCACGCCTCCCTTATCGCGGGGGAACTACAATGAGCAGTTCTTC | TRBJ2-1 | . | TRBD2 | TRBV18
CASRGQVQQWYGYTF | TGTGCCAGTAGGGGACAGGTCCAACAATGGTATGGCTACACCTTC | TRBJ1-2 | few | TRBD1 | TRBV19
CASSLYRGPGNTIYF | TGTGCCAGCAGTTTGTACAGGGGACCCGGAAACACCATATATTTT | TRBJ1-3 | . | TRBD1 | TRBV28
CSATRGRSGDF | TGCAGTGCGACCCGGGGGAGGTCGGGGGATTTT | TRBJ2-3 | . | . | TRBV20-1
CASSPYVSYGYTF | TGTGCCAGCAGCCCCTACGTGAGCTATGGCTACACCTTC | TRBJ1-2 | . | . | TRBV9
CAWFLAGSYNEQFF | TGTGCCTGGTTTCTAGCGGGTTCTTACAATGAGCAGTTCTTC | TRBJ2-1 | once | TRBD2 | TRBV30
CASSLRLSGANVLTF | TGTGCCAGCAGTTTGAGGCTCTCTGGGGCCAACGTCCTGACTTTC | TRBJ2-6 | . | . | TRBV28
CASSQDYSVAGGYEQYF | TGCGCCAGCAGCCAAGATTATTCGGTAGCGGGGGGCTACGAGCAGTACTTC | TRBJ2-7 | . | TRBD2 | TRBV4-3
CASSALPGAVYGYTF | TGTGCCAGCAGCGCCCTCCCTGGGGCAGTCTATGGCTACACCTTC | TRBJ1-2 | . | . | TRBV9
CATRGGAGTEAFF | TGTGCCACCAGGGGGGGTGCGGGGACTGAAGCTTTCTTT | TRBJ1-1 | . | . | TRBV24-1
CSVDRLAGYNEQFF | TGCAGCGTTGATAGACTAGCGGGTTACAATGAGCAGTTCTTC | TRBJ2-1 | . | TRBD2 | TRBV29-1
CASSNRLAGARTDTQYF | TGTGCCAGCAGCAACCGACTAGCGGGGGCCCGCACAGATACGCAGTATTTT | TRBJ2-3 | . | TRBD2 | TRBV9
CASSSTGSGDEQYF | TGCGCCAGCAGCTCAACAGGGAGTGGCGACGAGCAGTACTTC | TRBJ2-7 | . | . | TRBV5-1
CASSPSTGVANEKLFF | TGCGCCAGCAGCCCCTCCACAGGGGTTGCTAATGAAAAACTGTTTTTT | TRBJ1-4 | . | TRBD1 | TRBV4-1
CASSPTTGVVGSPLHF | TGTGCCAGCAGTCCAACGACAGGGGTAGTAGGATCACCCCTCCACTTT | TRBJ1-6 | . | TRBD1 | TRBV28
CASTSRDSFGNTIYF | TGTGCCAGTACCTCCCGGGACAGCTTTGGAAACACCATATATTTT | TRBJ1-3 | once | TRBD1 | TRBV19